The rows below give T cell receptor beta chains drawn from one sample of a study of T cell responses to AZD1222 COVID-19 vaccine. Clones were read by immunoSEQ multiplex PCR, and TCRdb kept only the in-frame ones, dropping some. The data hold about 150,000 clones, with over 75% observed a single time. Here the sequenced sample was peripheral blood, taken on day 0 of AZD1222 vaccination. The receptors originated from an adult in good health. CDR3s include the opening cysteine and the closing phenylalanine or tryptophan. A D gene is named only where the DNA matches it firmly. Clone size is shown for a subset of rows, as once, few, many or a class of expanded clone.

clone_size j_call d_call v_call cdr3_nt cdr3_aa
- TRBJ1-6 - TRBV6-5 TGTGCCAGCAGTTACGATCAGGGGACCCATAATTCACCCCTCCACTTT CASSYDQGTHNSPLHF
- TRBJ1-1 - TRBV3-1/TRBV3-2 TGTGCCAGCAGCCTCCTTGTGGGAGGCACTGAAGCTTTCTTT CASSLLVGGTEAFF
once TRBJ1-3 TRBD1 TRBV7-6 TGTGCCAGCAGCTTAGTACAGGGGGCCCTTCCTGGAAACACCATATATTTT CASSLVQGALPGNTIYF
- TRBJ1-3 - TRBV5-3 TGTGAGAACGAGGGTCCTGGAAACACCATATATTTT CENEGPGNTIYF
- TRBJ2-1 TRBD1 TRBV7-9 TGTGCCAGCAGCTTAGCTGGGACAGGGAATGAGCAGTTCTTC CASSLAGTGNEQFF
- TRBJ1-1 - TRBV23-1 TGCGCCAGTACCGGGGTAAACACTGAAGCTTTCTTT CASTGVNTEAFF
- TRBJ2-7 TRBD2 TRBV7-2 TGTGCCAGCAGCTTAAGGAGCGGGGGGAACGAGCAGTACTTC CASSLRSGGNEQYF
- TRBJ1-5 - TRBV4-2 TGTGCCAGCAGCCAAGATGGAAATCAGCCCCAGCATTTT CASSQDGNQPQHF
- TRBJ1-5 TRBD1 TRBV7-9 TGTGCCAGCAGCTCGGCCGGGACAGTCAATCAGCCCCAGCATTTT CASSSAGTVNQPQHF
once TRBJ2-3 - TRBV7-9 TGTGCCAGCAGCTTCCCGCAGGGACGAGATACGCAGTATTTT CASSFPQGRDTQYF
- TRBJ1-6 - TRBV5-4 TGTGCCAGCAGCTTAGGGAACAATTCACCCCTCCACTTT CASSLGNNSPLHF
once TRBJ1-2 TRBD1 TRBV12-3/TRBV12-4 TGTGCCAGCAGCCAACAGGGGGACTATGGCTACACCTTC CASSQQGDYGYTF
- TRBJ1-2 - TRBV18 TGTGCCAGCTCAGGCGACAGAAACTATGGCTACACCTTC CASSGDRNYGYTF
- TRBJ2-3 - TRBV7-2 TGTGCCAGCAGCCAGCGCCACGACACAGATACGCAGTATTTT CASSQRHDTDTQYF
- TRBJ1-2 TRBD1 TRBV18 TGTGCCAGCTCACACGGACAGGGCCCTAGGGGTGTTGGCTACACCTTC CASSHGQGPRGVGYTF
- TRBJ2-2 - TRBV10-3 TGTGCCATCAGTCAGGACGACACCGGGGAGCTGTTTTTT CAISQDDTGELFF
few TRBJ2-7 - TRBV13 TGTGCCAGCGCCTCTTTCCTAGTTCCCTACGAGCAGTACTTC CASASFLVPYEQYF
- TRBJ1-2 - TRBV25-1 TGTGCCAGCAGTCCCAACAGGGTGGGCTATGGCTACACCTTC CASSPNRVGYGYTF
- TRBJ2-7 TRBD2 TRBV5-1 TGCGCCAGCAGCCCAAGGACTAGCGGCTCCTACGAGCAGTACTTC CASSPRTSGSYEQYF
- TRBJ2-3 TRBD2 TRBV5-8 TGTGCCAGCAGCTTGCGGGGGGTAACAGATACGCAGTATTTT CASSLRGVTDTQYF
- TRBJ2-7 - TRBV21-1 TGTGCCAGCAGCCCCGGCGGAGTAAACTACGAGCAGTACTTC CASSPGGVNYEQYF
- TRBJ2-5 TRBD1 TRBV4-3 TGCGCCAGCAGCCAATACCGGGACAGGGGGCGTCAAGAGACCCAGTACTTC CASSQYRDRGRQETQYF
- TRBJ2-2 TRBD2 TRBV14 TGTGCCAGCAGCCAAGCCTTTGGGGGGGAGAACACCGGGGAGCTGTTTTTT CASSQAFGGENTGELFF
- TRBJ1-1 - TRBV12-5 TGTGCTAGTGGGGCCACAACAGGGACTCCCCGCACTGAAGCTTTCTTT CASGATTGTPRTEAFF
- TRBJ1-2 - TRBV20-1 TGCAGTGCTAGTACAGGGACTTCTGGCTACACCTTC CSASTGTSGYTF
- TRBJ2-5 - TRBV4-3 TGCGCCAGCAGCCAGGACTACGGGGGGCGGGAGACCCAGTACTTC CASSQDYGGRETQYF
once TRBJ2-3 TRBD1 TRBV29-1 TGCAGCGTTGGCAGGGGGAGCGTCTCAGATACGCAGTATTTT CSVGRGSVSDTQYF
- TRBJ2-7 - TRBV6-5 TGTGCCAGCAGTTCGCGGGACCTAGGGGGCTACGAGCAGTACTTC CASSSRDLGGYEQYF
- TRBJ2-1 - TRBV11-2 TGTGCCAGCAGGTCATTCGGGGGGCCGGGACAAGACTACAATGAGCAGTTCTTC CASRSFGGPGQDYNEQFF
once TRBJ1-2 - TRBV6-5 TGTGCCAGCAGTTACACGGGCCCAGCGGAAGGCTACACCTTC CASSYTGPAEGYTF
- TRBJ2-3 TRBD2 TRBV29-1 TGCAGCGTTGTAACCGGGACTAGCGGGACAGATACGCAGTATTTT CSVVTGTSGTDTQYF
- TRBJ2-2 - TRBV9 TGTGCCAGCAGCGCTCACCGGGCGAACACCGGGGAGCTGTTTTTT CASSAHRANTGELFF
- TRBJ2-7 - TRBV5-8 TGTGCCAGCAGCTCCCCGAAACAGGGCTCCTACGAGCAGTACTTC CASSSPKQGSYEQYF
- TRBJ1-4 - TRBV7-9 TGTGCCAGCAGCTCCGGGACATGGCTTGAAAAACTGTTTTTT CASSSGTWLEKLFF
- TRBJ1-2 - TRBV19 TGTGCCAGTAGTACCGCGACAGTAAGGGGAAGCGTGGGCTACACCTTC CASSTATVRGSVGYTF
few TRBJ1-2 - TRBV7-8 TGTGCCAGCAGCCGGGCAGGGGACGGTGGCTACACCTTC CASSRAGDGGYTF
- TRBJ2-3 TRBD2 TRBV19 TGTGCCACGCTAGCGGGGGGGCCGGGAGATACGCAGTATTTT CATLAGGPGDTQYF
few TRBJ1-1 - TRBV12-5 TGTGCTAGTGGTACCCCATGGGCGGGTAACACTGAAGCTTTCTTT CASGTPWAGNTEAFF
- TRBJ1-2 - TRBV7-9 TGTGCCAGCAGCGATAACTATGGCTACACCTTC CASSDNYGYTF
once TRBJ2-7 - TRBV6-2/TRBV6-3 TGTGCCAGCAGTCCAGCCCTGGAGCAGTACTTC CASSPALEQYF
few TRBJ1-3 - TRBV14 TGTGCCAGCAGTGGCGTTTCAAGCTCTGGAAACACCATATATTTT CASSGVSSSGNTIYF
- TRBJ2-5 - TRBV24-1 TGTGCCGCGAGCATCTGGGAGACCCAGTACTTC CAASIWETQYF
- TRBJ1-5 - TRBV3-1/TRBV3-2 TGTGCCAGCAGCCAAGACCCCCGGTTAGGGAATGAGGGCAATCAGCCCCAGCATTTT CASSQDPRLGNEGNQPQHF
- TRBJ1-3 - TRBV9 TGTGCCAGCAGCTTGAGGGCAGGGACCTCTGGAAACACCATATATTTT CASSLRAGTSGNTIYF
- TRBJ1-5 - TRBV3-1/TRBV3-2 TGTGCCAGCAGCCAAACCGGGACGGCGTACGGCAATCAGCCCCAGCATTTT CASSQTGTAYGNQPQHF
- TRBJ1-4 - TRBV10-3 TGTGCCATCAGTGAGTCGGGTGGATATAATGAAAAACTGTTTTTT CAISESGGYNEKLFF
- TRBJ2-7 - TRBV7-2 TGTGCCAGCAGCTTACCTACCGGGACGACTGGCGAGCAGTACTTC CASSLPTGTTGEQYF
- TRBJ2-3 TRBD2 TRBV7-2 TGTGCCAGCAGCCCCGCTAGCGGGGGGGCCCAATGGGGGGATACGCAGTATTTT CASSPASGGAQWGDTQYF
once TRBJ2-7 - TRBV19 TGTGCCAGTAGTACCACACAAATATCGGCGGGGACCTACGAGCAGTACTTC CASSTTQISAGTYEQYF
- TRBJ2-1 TRBD2 TRBV6-5 TGTGCCAGCACGCGGAGCGGGGGCCGTACCAATGAGCAGTTCTTC CASTRSGGRTNEQFF
- TRBJ1-5 - TRBV19 TGTGCCAGTACCGGGGGAATTCACAGCAATCAGCCCCAGCATTTT CASTGGIHSNQPQHF